These 8 T cell receptor beta chains were all obtained from the same sample, sequenced in a study of neoadjuvant nivolumab and ipilimumab in lung cancer. Profiling relied on immunoSEQ multiplex PCR, and the TCRdb table lists in-frame clones only, not all of them. The table records approximately 30,000 clones, 90% of them present only once. Material: peripheral blood, obtained after neoadjuvant nivolumab, alone or with ipilimumab, at or shortly before surgery. These receptors were taken from an adult with non-small cell lung cancer.

This chain joins TRBV9 and TRBJ1-5; D is undetermined. CDR1 and CDR2 (germline): SGDLS, YYNGEE. V was trimmed by 4 bases and J by 0 bases, leaving 11 bases between them. This CDR3 contains 15 residues. The CDR3 region has the DNA TGTGCCAGCAGCCCGGACGGAGATAGCAATCAGCCCCAGCATTTT. Amino acid sequence: CASSPDGDSNQPQHF.

The chain links TRBV28 to TRBJ2-7; 9 nucleotides match TRBD1. CDR1 is MDHEN and CDR2 is SYDVKM in the germline V gene. V trimming: 4 bases; J trimming: 5 bases; junction bases outside the gene matches: 12. This CDR3 has 16 amino acids. The CDR3 region has the DNA TGTGCCAGCAGTTCGCCCCACAGGGGGCGAGTGAACGAGCAGTACTTC. Amino acid sequence: CASSSPHRGRVNEQYF. The full variable domain, completed using reference TRBV28 and TRBJ2-7, is DVKVTQSSRYLVKRTGEKVFLECVQDMDHENMFWYRQDPGLGLRLIYFSYDVKMKEKGDIPEGYSVSREKKERFSLILESASTNQTSMYLCASSSPHRGRVNEQYFGPGTRLTVT.

J is TRBJ2-2 and V is TRBV9; 12 nucleotides line up with TRBD2. Unmatched junction bases numbered 6, after V lost 0 bases and J lost 6 bases. The CDR3 sequence is 17 residues long. CDR1 SGDLS and CDR2 YYNGEE come from the germline V gene. The CDR3 DNA follows: TGTGCCAGCAGCGTAGGGCTAGCGGGGGGGCAGGCCGGGGAGCTGTTTTTT. It translates to CASSVGLAGGQAGELFF.

J is TRBJ2-5 and V is TRBV5-6; TRBD2 matches 8 bases. With 4 bases clipped from V and 4 bases from J, the junction kept 12 bases outside the gene matches. The CDR3 has 16 amino acids. The germline V gene has CDR1 SGHDT and CDR2 YYEEEE. CDR3 nucleotide sequence: TGTGCCAGCAGCGCATCAAAGCGGGGGTGGTCAGAGACCCAGTACTTC. Translation: CASSASKRGWSETQYF.

The chain is built from TRBV7-2 and TRBJ1-3; the D is unclear. The CDR3 sequence is 13 residues long. Germline V gene sequence: CDR1 SGHTA, CDR2 FQGNSA. V lost 5 bases to trimming and J lost 2 bases, with 7 bases between them. The chain's CDR3 is CASSTSPGNTIYF. In DNA, the CDR3 is TGTGCCAGCAGCACCTCCCCTGGAAACACCATATATTTT.

The rearrangement links TRBV5-6 to TRBJ1-2, with D unresolved. The CDR3 consists of 13 residues. V was pared by 2 bases and J by 8 bases, with 13 bases between. Germline CDR1 SGHDT, CDR2 YYEEEE. CDR3 nucleotides: TGTGCCAGCAGCTTTCCCCTATTCCCAGGCTACACCTTC. It translates to CASSFPLFPGYTF.

The chain employs TRBV9 and TRBJ2-3, with TRBD2 matching 11 bases. This CDR3 has 16 residues. Germline V gene sequence: CDR1 SGDLS, CDR2 YYNGEE. V gave up 0 bases and J gave up 5 bases; unmatched junction bases: 5. The CDR3 DNA sequence: TGTGCCAGCAGCGTAGATCTAGCGGGGGGCCTAGATACGCAGTATTTT. Translated, it gives CASSVDLAGGLDTQYF.

The rearrangement uses TRBV5-4 and TRBJ1-4; perhaps TRBD1 as D (6 bases). CDR1 SGHNT and CDR2 YYREEE come from the germline V gene (reference sequence). The CDR3 contains 12 residues. Trimming took 4 bases from V and 7 from J, leaving 8 bases between them. CDR3 in DNA: TGTGCCAGCAGCCCCAGGGGTGAAAAACTGTTTTTT. Amino acids: CASSPRGEKLFF.